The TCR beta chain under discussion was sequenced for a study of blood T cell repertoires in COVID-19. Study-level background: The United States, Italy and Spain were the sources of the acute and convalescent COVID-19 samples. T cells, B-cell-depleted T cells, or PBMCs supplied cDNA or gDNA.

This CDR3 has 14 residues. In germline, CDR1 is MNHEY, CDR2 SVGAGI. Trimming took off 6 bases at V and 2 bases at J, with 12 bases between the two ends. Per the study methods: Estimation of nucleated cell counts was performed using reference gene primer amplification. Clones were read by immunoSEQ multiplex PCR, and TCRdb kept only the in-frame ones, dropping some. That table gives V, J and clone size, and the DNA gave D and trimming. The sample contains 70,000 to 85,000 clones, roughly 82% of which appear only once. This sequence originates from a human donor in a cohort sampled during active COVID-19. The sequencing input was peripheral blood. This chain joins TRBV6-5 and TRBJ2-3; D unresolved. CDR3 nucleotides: TGTGCCAGCAGCCAGACACTTTACACAGATACGCAGTATTTT. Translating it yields CASSQTLYTDTQYF.